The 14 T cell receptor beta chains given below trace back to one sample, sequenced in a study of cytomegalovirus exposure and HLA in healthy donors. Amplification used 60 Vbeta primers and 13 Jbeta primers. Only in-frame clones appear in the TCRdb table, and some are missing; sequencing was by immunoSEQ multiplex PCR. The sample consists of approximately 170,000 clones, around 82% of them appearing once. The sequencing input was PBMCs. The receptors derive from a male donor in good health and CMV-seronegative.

CDR3 nucleotide sequence: TGCGCCAGCAGCCAAGATAGCAGGGGGTGGGATGAGCAGTTCTTC. Translating gives CASSQDSRGWDEQFF. This chain connects TRBV4-3 to TRBJ2-1; 7 bases agree with TRBD1. The germline V gene has CDR1 LGHNA and CDR2 YSLEER. The V gene end was trimmed by 0 bases and the J gene end by 8 bases; junction bases not matched to a gene: 7. The CDR3 contains 15 residues.

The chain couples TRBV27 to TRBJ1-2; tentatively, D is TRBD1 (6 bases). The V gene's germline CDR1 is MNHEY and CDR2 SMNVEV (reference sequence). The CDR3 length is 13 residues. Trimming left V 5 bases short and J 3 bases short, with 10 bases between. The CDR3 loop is CASSRTEYYGYTF. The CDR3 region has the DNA TGTGCCAGCAGTCGGACAGAGTACTATGGCTACACCTTC.

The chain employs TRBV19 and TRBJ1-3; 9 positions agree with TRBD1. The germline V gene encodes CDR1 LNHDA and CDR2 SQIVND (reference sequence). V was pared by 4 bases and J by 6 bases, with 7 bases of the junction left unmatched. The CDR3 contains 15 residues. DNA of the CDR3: TGTGCCAGTAGTAAAATAACAGGGGGCGAAAACACCATATATTTT. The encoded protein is CASSKITGGENTIYF.

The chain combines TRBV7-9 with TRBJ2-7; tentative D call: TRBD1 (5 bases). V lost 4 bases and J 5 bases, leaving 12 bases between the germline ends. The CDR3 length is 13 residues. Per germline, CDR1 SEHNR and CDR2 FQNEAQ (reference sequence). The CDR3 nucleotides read TGTGCCAGCAGCTCCAGACAGATCCACGAGCAGTACTTC. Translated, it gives CASSSRQIHEQYF.

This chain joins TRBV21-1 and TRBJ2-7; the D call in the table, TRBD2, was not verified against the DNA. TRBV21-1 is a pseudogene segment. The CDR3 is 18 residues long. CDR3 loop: CASSKAGLAGAPRYEQYF. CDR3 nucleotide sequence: TGTGCCAGCAGCAAAGCGGGGCTAGCGGGAGCGCCCAGATACGAGCAGTACTTC.

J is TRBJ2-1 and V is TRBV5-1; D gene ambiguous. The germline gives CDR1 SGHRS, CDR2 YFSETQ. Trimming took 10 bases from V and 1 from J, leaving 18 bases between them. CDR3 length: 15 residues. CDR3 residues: CACPPGWASYNEQFF. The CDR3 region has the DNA TGCGCCTGCCCCCCAGGATGGGCATCCTACAATGAGCAGTTCTTC. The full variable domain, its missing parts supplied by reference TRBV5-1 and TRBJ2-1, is KAGVTQTPRYLIKTRGQQVTLSCSPISGHRSVSWYQQTPGQGLQFLFEYFSETQRNKGNFPGRFSGRQFSNSRSEMNVSTLELGDSALYLCACPPGWASYNEQFFGPGTRLTVL.

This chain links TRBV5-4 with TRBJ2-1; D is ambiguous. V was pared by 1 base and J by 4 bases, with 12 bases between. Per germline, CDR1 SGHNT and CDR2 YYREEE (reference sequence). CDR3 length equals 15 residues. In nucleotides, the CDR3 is TGTGCCAGCAGCTTGTCCCCCCGAGGATACAATGAGCAGTTCTTC. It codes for CASSLSPRGYNEQFF.

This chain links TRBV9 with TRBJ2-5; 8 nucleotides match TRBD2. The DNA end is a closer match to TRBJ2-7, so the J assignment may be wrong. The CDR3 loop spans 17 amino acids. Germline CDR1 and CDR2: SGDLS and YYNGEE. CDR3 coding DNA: TGTGCCAGCAGCGTAGGCGGGGGGCCCCTTGGGAGCTACGAGCAGTACTTC. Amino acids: CASSVGGGPLGSYEQYF.

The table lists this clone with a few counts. CDR3 bases: TGCGCCAGCAGTTCGGAACTAGCGCCCAACAATGAGCAGTTCTTC. As protein: CASSSELAPNNEQFF. The chain links TRBV5-1 to TRBJ2-1; 7 nucleotides align to TRBD2. This CDR3 has 15 amino acids. Germline values: CDR1 SGHRS, CDR2 YFSETQ. The trim removed 5 bases at V and 5 bases at J, leaving 10 bases unmatched. Variable domain in full (rest from reference TRBV5-1 and TRBJ2-1): KAGVTQTPRYLIKTRGQQVTLSCSPISGHRSVSWYQQTPGQGLQFLFEYFSETQRNKGNFPGRFSGRQFSNSRSEMNVSTLELGDSALYLCASSSELAPNNEQFFGPGTRLTVL.

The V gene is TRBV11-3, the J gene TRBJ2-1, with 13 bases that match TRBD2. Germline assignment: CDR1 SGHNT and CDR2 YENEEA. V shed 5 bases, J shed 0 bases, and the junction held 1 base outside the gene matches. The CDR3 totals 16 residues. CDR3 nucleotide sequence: TGTGCCAGCAGCCGGACTAGCGGGAGCTCCTACAATGAGCAGTTCTTC. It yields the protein CASSRTSGSSYNEQFF.

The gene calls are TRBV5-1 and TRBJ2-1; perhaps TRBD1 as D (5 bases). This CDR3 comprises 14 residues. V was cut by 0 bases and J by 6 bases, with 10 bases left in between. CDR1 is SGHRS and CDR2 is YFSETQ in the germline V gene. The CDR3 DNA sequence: TGCGCCAGCAGCTTGGAGGCAGGGTTCAATGAGCAGTTCTTC. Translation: CASSLEAGFNEQFF.

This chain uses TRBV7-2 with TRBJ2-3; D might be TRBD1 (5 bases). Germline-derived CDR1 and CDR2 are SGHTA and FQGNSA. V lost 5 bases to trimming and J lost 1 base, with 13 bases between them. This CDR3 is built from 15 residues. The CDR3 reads CASSGAVWGTDTQYF. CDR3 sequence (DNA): TGTGCCAGCAGCGGGGCTGTTTGGGGCACAGATACGCAGTATTTT.

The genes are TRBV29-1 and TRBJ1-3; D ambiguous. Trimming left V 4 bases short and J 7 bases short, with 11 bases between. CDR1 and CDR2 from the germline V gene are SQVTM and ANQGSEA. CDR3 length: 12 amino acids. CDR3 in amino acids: CSVVQSGNTIYF. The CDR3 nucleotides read TGCAGCGTTGTGCAATCGGGGAACACCATATATTTT. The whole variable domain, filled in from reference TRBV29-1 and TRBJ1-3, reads SAVISQKPSRDICQRGTSLTIQCQVDSQVTMMFWYRQQPGQSLTLIATANQGSEATYESGFVIDKFPISRPNLTFSTLTVSNMSPEDSSIYLCSVVQSGNTIYFGEGSWLTVV.

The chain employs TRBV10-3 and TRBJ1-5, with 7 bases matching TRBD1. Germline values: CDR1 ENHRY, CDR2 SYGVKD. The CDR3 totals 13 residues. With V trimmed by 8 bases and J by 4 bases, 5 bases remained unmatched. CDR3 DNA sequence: TGTGCCATCGGGACAGTGGAAAATCAGCCCCAGCATTTT. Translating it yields CAIGTVENQPQHF.